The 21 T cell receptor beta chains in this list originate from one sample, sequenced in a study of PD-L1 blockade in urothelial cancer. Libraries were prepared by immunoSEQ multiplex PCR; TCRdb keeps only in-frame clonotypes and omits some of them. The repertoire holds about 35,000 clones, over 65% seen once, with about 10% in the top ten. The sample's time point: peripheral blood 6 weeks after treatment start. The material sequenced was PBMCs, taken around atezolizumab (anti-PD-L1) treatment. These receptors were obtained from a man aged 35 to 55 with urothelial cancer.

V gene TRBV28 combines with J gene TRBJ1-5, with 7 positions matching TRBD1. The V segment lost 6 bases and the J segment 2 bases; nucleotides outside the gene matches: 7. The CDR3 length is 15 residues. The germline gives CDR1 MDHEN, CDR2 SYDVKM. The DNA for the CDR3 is TGTGCCAGCAGATTACAGGGGCAGGGCAATCAGCCCCAGCATTTT. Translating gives CASRLQGQGNQPQHF.

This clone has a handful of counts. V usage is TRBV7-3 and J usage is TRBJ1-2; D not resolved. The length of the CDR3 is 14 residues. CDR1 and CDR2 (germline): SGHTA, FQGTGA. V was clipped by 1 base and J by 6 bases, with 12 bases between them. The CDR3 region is CASSLNPQGDGYTF. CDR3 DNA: TGTGCCAGCAGCTTAAACCCCCAAGGAGATGGCTACACCTTC.

CDR3 coding DNA: TGTGCCAGCTCACCATACGTAGGGGGCGGCCCCGGCGGCTACACCTTC. Translation gives CASSPYVGGGPGGYTF. The chain employs TRBV18 and TRBJ1-2, with 7 bases that match TRBD1. The junction had 14 bases not matched to a gene; V was cut back by 2 bases and J by 8 bases. The length of the CDR3 is 16 residues. Germline-derived CDR1 and CDR2 are KGHSH and LQKENI.

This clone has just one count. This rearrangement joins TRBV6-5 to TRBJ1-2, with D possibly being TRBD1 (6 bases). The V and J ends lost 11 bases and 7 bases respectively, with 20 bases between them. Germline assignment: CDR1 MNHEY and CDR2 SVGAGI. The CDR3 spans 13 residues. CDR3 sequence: CAGQRQQGAGYTF. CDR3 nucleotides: TGTGCCGGACAGAGACAGCAGGGCGCTGGCTACACCTTC.

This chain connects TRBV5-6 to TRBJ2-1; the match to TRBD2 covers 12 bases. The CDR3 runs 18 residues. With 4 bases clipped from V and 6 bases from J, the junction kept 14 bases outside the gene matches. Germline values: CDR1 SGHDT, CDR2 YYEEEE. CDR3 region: CASSLTSGSGAGLNEQFF. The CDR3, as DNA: TGTGCCAGCAGCCTGACTAGCGGGAGTGGAGCCGGGCTCAATGAGCAGTTCTTC. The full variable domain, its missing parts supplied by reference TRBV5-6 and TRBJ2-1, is DAGVTQSPTHLIKTRGQQVTLRCSPKSGHDTVSWYQQALGQGPQFIFQYYEEEERQRGNFPDRFSGHQFPNYSSELNVNALLLGDSALYLCASSLTSGSGAGLNEQFFGPGTRLTVL.

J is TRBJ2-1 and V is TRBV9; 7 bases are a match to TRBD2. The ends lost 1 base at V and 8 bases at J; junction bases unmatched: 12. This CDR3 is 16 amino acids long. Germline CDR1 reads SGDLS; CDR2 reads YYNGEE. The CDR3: CASSVFGGRGMDEQFF. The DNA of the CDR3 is TGTGCCAGCAGCGTATTTGGGGGGAGGGGCATGGATGAGCAGTTCTTC.

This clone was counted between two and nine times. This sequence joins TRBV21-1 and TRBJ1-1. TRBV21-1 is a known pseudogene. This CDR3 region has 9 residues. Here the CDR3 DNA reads TGTGCCAGTAGGCGGAGGGCTTTCTTT. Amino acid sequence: CASRRRAFF.

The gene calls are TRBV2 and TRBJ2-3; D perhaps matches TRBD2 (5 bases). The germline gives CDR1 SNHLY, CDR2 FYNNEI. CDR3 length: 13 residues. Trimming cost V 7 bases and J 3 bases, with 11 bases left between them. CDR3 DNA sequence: TGTGCCAGCAAGAGAGCGGTAACAGATACGCAGTATTTT. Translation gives CASKRAVTDTQYF.

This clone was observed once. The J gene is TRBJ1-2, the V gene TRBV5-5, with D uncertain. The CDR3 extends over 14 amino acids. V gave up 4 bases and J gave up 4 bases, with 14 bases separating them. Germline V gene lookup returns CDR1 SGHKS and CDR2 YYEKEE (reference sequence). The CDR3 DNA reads TGTGCCAGCAGCCCACAAAGTGGTATCTATGGCTACACCTTC. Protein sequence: CASSPQSGIYGYTF.

CDR3 bases: TGCGCCAGCAGCACGGGACTAGAAGTAGCAGAGACCCAGTACTTC. Translating gives CASSTGLEVAETQYF. This chain uses TRBV10-2 with TRBJ2-5; TRBD2 matches at 8 bases. Germline CDR1 reads WSHSY; CDR2 reads SAAADI. This CDR3 is 15 amino acids long. The junction had 10 bases not matched to a gene; V was cut back by 6 bases and J by 4 bases.

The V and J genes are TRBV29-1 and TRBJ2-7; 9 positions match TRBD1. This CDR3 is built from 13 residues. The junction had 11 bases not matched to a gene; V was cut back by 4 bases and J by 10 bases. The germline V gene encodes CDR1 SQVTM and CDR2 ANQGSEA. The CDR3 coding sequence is TGCAGCGTTGGAGGGGGACAGGGAATGGGACAGTACTTC. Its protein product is CSVGGGQGMGQYF.

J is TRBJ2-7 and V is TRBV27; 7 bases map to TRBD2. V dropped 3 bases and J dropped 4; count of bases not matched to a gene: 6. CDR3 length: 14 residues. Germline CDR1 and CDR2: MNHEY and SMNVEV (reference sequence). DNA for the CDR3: TGTGCCAGCAGTTTGTACGTCGGGGGGTACGAGCAGTACTTC. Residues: CASSLYVGGYEQYF.

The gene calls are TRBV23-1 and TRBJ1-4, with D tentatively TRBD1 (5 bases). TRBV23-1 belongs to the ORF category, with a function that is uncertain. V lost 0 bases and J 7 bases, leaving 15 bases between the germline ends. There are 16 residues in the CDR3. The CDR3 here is CASSQSGRTGFEKLFF. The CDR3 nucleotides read TGCGCCAGCAGTCAATCGGGAAGAACAGGTTTTGAAAAACTGTTTTTT.

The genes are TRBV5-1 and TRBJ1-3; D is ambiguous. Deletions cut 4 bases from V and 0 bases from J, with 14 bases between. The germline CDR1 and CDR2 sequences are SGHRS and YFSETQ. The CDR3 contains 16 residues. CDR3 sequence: CASSPGAQLSGNTIYF. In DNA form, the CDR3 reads TGCGCCAGCAGCCCAGGCGCGCAGCTCTCTGGAAACACCATATATTTT.

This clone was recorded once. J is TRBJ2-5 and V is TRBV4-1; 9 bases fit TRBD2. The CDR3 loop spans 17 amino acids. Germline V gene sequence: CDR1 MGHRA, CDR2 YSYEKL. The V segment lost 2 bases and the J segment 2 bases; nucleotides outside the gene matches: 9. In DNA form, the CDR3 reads TGCGCCAGCAGCCAATCCCCCGTAGCGGGAGCTCAAGAGACCCAGTACTTC. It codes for CASSQSPVAGAQETQYF.

The CDR3 here is CASSEGVSDTQYF. Here the CDR3 DNA reads TGTGCCAGCAGTGAAGGAGTTTCTGATACGCAGTATTTT. The chain has TRBV6-4 and TRBJ2-3; D call uncertain. The CDR3 contains 13 residues. The germline CDR1 and CDR2 sequences are MRHNA and SNTAGT. Trimming took 3 bases from V and 6 from J, leaving 10 bases between them.

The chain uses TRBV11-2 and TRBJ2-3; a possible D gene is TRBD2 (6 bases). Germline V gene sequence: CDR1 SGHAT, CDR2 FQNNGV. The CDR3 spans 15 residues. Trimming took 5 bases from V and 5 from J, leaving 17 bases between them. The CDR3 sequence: CASSPFGTQLDTQYF. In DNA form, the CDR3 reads TGTGCCAGCAGCCCCTTCGGGACTCAGCTAGATACGCAGTATTTT.

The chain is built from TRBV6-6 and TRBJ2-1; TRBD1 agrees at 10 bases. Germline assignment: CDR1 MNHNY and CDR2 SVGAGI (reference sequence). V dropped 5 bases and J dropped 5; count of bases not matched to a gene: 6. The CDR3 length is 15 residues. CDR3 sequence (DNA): TGTGCCAGCAGTCCCGGGGGGACAGGGGACAATGAGCAGTTCTTC. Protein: CASSPGGTGDNEQFF.

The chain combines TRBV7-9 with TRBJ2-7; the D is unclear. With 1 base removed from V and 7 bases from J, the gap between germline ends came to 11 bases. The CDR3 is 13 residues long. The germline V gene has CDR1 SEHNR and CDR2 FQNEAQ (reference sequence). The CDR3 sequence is CASSLGHAGEQYF. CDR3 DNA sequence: TGTGCCAGCAGCTTAGGACACGCCGGAGAGCAGTACTTC.

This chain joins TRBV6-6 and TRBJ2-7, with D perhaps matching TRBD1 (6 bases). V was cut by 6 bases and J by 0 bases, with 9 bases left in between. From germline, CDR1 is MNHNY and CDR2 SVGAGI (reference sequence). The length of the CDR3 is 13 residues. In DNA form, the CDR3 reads TGTGCCAGCAGACTGACAGGCTCCTACGAGCAGTACTTC. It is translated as CASRLTGSYEQYF.

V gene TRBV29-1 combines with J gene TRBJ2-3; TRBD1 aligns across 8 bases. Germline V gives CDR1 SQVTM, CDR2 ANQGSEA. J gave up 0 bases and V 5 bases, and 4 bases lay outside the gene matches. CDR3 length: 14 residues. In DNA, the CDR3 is TGCAGCGTTCGGACAGGGTGGAGCACAGATACGCAGTATTTT. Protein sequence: CSVRTGWSTDTQYF.